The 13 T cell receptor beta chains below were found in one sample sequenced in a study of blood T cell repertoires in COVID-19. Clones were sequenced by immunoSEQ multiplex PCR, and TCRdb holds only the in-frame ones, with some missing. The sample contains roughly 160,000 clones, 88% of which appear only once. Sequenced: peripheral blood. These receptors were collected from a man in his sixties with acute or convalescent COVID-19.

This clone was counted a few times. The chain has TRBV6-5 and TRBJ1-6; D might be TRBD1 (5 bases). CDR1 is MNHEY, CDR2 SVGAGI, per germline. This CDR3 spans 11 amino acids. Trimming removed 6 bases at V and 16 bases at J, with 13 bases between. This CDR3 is CASREGPELHF. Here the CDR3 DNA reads TGTGCCAGCAGGGAGGGGCCAGAACTCCACTTT.

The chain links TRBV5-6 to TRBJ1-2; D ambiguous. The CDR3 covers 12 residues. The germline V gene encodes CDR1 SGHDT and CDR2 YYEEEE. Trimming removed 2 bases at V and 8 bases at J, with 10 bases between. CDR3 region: CASSLSGSGYTF. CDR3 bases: TGTGCCAGCAGCTTATCAGGCTCGGGCTACACCTTC.

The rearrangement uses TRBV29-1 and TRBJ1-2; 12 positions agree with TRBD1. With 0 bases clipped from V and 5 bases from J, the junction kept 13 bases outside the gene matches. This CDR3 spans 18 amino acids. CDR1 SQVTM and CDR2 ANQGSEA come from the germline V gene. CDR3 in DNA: TGCAGCGTTGAAGATGGGGACAGGGGGCGGCCTGGGATTTATGGCTACACCTTC. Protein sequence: CSVEDGDRGRPGIYGYTF.

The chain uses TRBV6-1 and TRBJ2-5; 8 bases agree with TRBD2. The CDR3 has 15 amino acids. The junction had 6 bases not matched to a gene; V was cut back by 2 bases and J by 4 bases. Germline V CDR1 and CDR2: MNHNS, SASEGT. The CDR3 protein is CASSESRGGLETQYF. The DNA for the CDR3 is TGTGCCAGCAGTGAAAGTCGGGGGGGGCTAGAGACCCAGTACTTC.

CDR3 loop: CASSEQGWQDTQYF. In DNA, the CDR3 is TGTGCCAGCAGTGAACAGGGTTGGCAAGATACGCAGTATTTT. V gene TRBV25-1 combines with J gene TRBJ2-3; weak D call: TRBD1 (5 bases). This CDR3 is 14 amino acids long. V lost 2 bases to trimming and J lost 5 bases, with 11 bases between them. Germline V lookup: CDR1 MGHDK, CDR2 SYGVNS.

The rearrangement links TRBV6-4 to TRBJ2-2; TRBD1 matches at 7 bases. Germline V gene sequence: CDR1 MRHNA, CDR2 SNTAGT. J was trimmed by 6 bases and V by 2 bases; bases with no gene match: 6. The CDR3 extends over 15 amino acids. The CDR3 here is CASSDTIGQAGELFF. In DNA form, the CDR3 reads TGTGCCAGCAGTGACACAATCGGACAGGCCGGGGAGCTGTTTTTT.

The DNA for the CDR3 is TGTGCCAGCAGTTACTTTGCGGGGGGAGAGACCCAGTACTTC. Its translation is CASSYFAGGETQYF. The rearrangement uses TRBV6-2 or TRBV6-3 and TRBJ2-5, with 8 bases aligning to TRBD2. The germline V gene has CDR1 MNHEY and CDR2 SVGEGT. CDR3 size: 14 residues. J lost 4 bases, V lost 1 base, and 2 bases had no gene match.

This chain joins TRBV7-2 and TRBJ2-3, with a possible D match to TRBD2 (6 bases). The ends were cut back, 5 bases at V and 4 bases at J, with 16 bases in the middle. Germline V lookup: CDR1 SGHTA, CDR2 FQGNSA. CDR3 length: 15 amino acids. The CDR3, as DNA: TGTGCCAGCAGCCTGGGACTCTCAAAGGCAGATACGCAGTATTTT. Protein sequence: CASSLGLSKADTQYF.

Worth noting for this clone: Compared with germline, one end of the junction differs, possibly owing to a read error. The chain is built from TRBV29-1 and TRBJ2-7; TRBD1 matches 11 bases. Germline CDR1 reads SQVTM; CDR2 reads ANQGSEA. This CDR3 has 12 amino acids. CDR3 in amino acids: CSARDRGSLDSF. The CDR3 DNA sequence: TGCAGCGCTCGGGACAGGGGGAGTCTGGACTCCTTC.

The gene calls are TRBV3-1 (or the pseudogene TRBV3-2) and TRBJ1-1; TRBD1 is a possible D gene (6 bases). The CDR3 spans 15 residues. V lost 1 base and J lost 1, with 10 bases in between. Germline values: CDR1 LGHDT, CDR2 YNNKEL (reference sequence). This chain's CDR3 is CASSQGGRGNTEAFF. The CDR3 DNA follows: TGTGCCAGCAGCCAAGGGGGCAGGGGGAACACTGAAGCTTTCTTT.

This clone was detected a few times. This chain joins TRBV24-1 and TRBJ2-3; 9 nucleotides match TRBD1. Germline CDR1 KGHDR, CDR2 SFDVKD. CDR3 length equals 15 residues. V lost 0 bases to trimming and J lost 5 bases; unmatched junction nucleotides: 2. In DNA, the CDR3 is TGTGCCACCAGTGATTTGGGGACAGGGCAAGATACGCAGTATTTT. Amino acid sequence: CATSDLGTGQDTQYF.

The CDR3 DNA sequence: TGTGCCAGCTCACCCGAGACTAGCGGGGGATTCAATGAGCAGTTCTTC. This encodes CASSPETSGGFNEQFF. The rearrangement links TRBV18 to TRBJ2-1, with TRBD2 identical over 12 bases. The junction had 6 bases not matched to a gene; V was cut back by 3 bases and J by 6 bases. The germline CDR1 and CDR2 sequences are KGHSH and LQKENI. CDR3 length equals 16 residues.

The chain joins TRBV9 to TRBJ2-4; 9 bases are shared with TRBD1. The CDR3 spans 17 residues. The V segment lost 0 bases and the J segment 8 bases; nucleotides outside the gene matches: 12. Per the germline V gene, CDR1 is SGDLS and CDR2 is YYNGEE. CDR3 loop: CASSVGDRETREDIQYF. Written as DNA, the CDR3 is TGTGCCAGCAGCGTAGGGGACAGGGAAACTAGGGAAGACATTCAGTACTTC.